This T cell receptor (beta chain) was sequenced in a study of T cells in Graves' hyperthyroidism and ophthalmopathy. Study observations and caveats: Stable hyperthyroidism was told apart from ophthalmopathy by a model built on 13 V-J features.

Ophthalmopathy patients showed a Clinical Activity Score of at least 3, NOSPECS grade of at least 4 and duration under 3 months. Thyroid ultrasound, orbital computed tomography, clinical symptoms, and serum thyroxine and TRAb underpinned diagnoses. Concerning this clonotype itself: The antigen is unknown.

V shed 5 bases, J shed 1 base, and the junction held 4 bases outside the gene matches. CDR3 length: 15 residues. The V gene's germline CDR1 is PRHDT and CDR2 FYEKMQ (reference sequence). The investigators amplified TCR beta CDR3 regions from RNA transcripts. When the TCR CDR3 underwent first-round RT-PCR, the HTBI primer set was used. TCRdb reprocessed the multiplex PCR reads with MiXCR, giving one entry per CDR3 protein. The sample has 400,000 to 550,000 distinct CDR3 sequences; roughly a quarter are singletons. The sequenced material came from blood. The receptor was derived from a woman in her 30s with Graves' ophthalmopathy. The chain has TRBV13 and TRBJ1-2, with TRBD1 matching over 10 bases. CDR3 loop: CASSMTGGRNYGYTF. The CDR3 nucleotides read TGTGCCAGCAGCATGACAGGGGGCCGTAACTATGGCTACACCTTC.